These 27 T cell receptor beta chains were sequenced from one sample in a study of sequential checkpoint blockade in melanoma. Using immunoSEQ multiplex PCR, the repertoire was profiled, and TCRdb retains in-frame clones only, with some absent. The sample comprises thousands of clones, roughly a quarter of which are singletons, and 9.8% rests with the top ten. As for treatment: randomized to nivolumab then ipilimumab (arm A) or the reverse (arm B). The sequences come from tumor tissue (inferred from file names), collected from a patient given nivolumab and ipilimumab in sequence. The receptors derive from a human donor with melanoma.

This chain joins TRBV5-1 and TRBJ2-1; perhaps TRBD2 as D (6 bases). The germline V gene encodes CDR1 SGHRS and CDR2 YFSETQ. The CDR3 length is 15 residues. Trimming removed 0 bases from V and 2 bases from J, with 9 bases in between. As DNA, the CDR3 is TGCGCCAGCAGCTTGGATAGCGGTACCTACAATGAGCAGTTCTTC. It codes for CASSLDSGTYNEQFF.

This chain joins TRBV5-1 and TRBJ2-1; D remains unclear. The length of the CDR3 is 15 residues. Germline V lookup: CDR1 SGHRS, CDR2 YFSETQ. V gave up 6 bases and J gave up 0 bases, with 13 bases separating them. The CDR3, as DNA: TGCGCCAGCATGGCGGATGCGCCCTCCTACAATGAGCAGTTCTTC. Its protein is CASMADAPSYNEQFF.

The genes are TRBV19 and TRBJ2-1; weak D call: TRBD2 (7 bases). Deletions cut 6 bases from V and 3 bases from J, with 12 bases between. This CDR3 comprises 14 residues. Germline-derived CDR1 and CDR2 are LNHDA and SQIVND (reference sequence). The CDR3 region has the DNA TGTGCCAGTAGCCGGGGGGCTAGCTACAATGAGCAGTTCTTC. Residues: CASSRGASYNEQFF.

The rearrangement uses TRBV29-1 and TRBJ2-3; 8 positions match TRBD1. CDR1 is SQVTM and CDR2 is ANQGSEA in the germline V gene. V was pared by 5 bases and J by 4 bases, with 2 bases of the junction left unmatched. The CDR3 is 12 amino acids. CDR3 DNA: TGCAGCGTTCGCAGGGGGCCAGATACGCAGTATTTT. Translated: CSVRRGPDTQYF.

The chain has TRBV6-8 and TRBJ1-3, with D uncertain. Trimming took 0 bases from V and 4 from J, leaving 7 bases between them. Germline V gene sequence: CDR1 MNHGY, CDR2 SAAAGT. This CDR3 is 14 amino acids long. The CDR3 sequence is CASSYSIGGNTIYF. For the CDR3, the DNA is TGTGCCAGCAGTTACTCGATAGGGGGAAACACCATATATTTT.

This chain joins TRBV5-1 and TRBJ2-2, with D possibly matching TRBD1 (5 bases). Trimming stripped 0 bases from V and 3 bases from J, with 9 bases between. CDR1 and CDR2 (germline): SGHRS, YFSETQ. CDR3 length: 15 amino acids. Here the CDR3 DNA reads TGCGCCAGCAGCTTGGCCCCGACAGACACCGGGGAGCTGTTTTTT. Encoded protein: CASSLAPTDTGELFF.

The sample holds many counts of this clone. The chain recombines TRBV11-3 with TRBJ1-3, with unresolved D. This CDR3 contains 17 residues. Trimming shortened V by 1 base and J by 4 bases, and 17 bases separated the two germline ends. Germline CDR1 is SGHNT and CDR2 is YENEEA. In DNA form, the CDR3 reads TGTGCCAGCAGCTTAGTTCGGAGGCCGAGTGGGGGAAACACCATATATTTT. It is translated as CASSLVRRPSGGNTIYF.

This clone was detected only a few times. The CDR3 region is CASSLDPWPSYNEQFF. The CDR3 coding sequence is TGTGCCAGCAGCTTAGATCCGTGGCCCTCCTACAATGAGCAGTTCTTC. The chain links TRBV11-3 to TRBJ2-1; no definite D call. The CDR3 consists of 16 residues. The V gene's germline CDR1 is SGHNT and CDR2 YENEEA. Trimming removed 0 bases from V and 0 bases from J, with 9 bases in between.

This clone was observed a handful of times. The chain is built from TRBV30 and TRBJ2-5; D might be TRBD1 or TRBD2, each matching 5 bases. Germline V gene sequence: CDR1 GTSNPN, CDR2 SVGIG (reference sequence). CDR3 length: 13 residues. The V end lost 2 bases, the J end lost 5 bases, and 12 bases lay between the germline ends. CDR3 residues: CAWSRVEGETQYF. CDR3 sequence (DNA): TGTGCCTGGAGTCGGGTTGAGGGGGAGACCCAGTACTTC.

This chain links TRBV28 with TRBJ2-2; D ambiguous. V lost 3 bases to trimming and J lost 0 bases, with 8 bases between them. The CDR3 extends over 15 amino acids. The germline V gene encodes CDR1 MDHEN and CDR2 SYDVKM. CDR3 nucleotide sequence: TGTGCCAGCAGTTTGCCGGGTCCGAACACCGGGGAGCTGTTTTTT. It specifies CASSLPGPNTGELFF.

In this sample, this clone turned up a few times. V usage is TRBV28 and J usage is TRBJ2-5, with TRBD2 matching over 13 bases. After removal of 0 bases from V and 5 bases from J, the junction contained 6 bases not matched to a gene. The CDR3 totals 17 residues. Per the germline V gene, CDR1 is MDHEN and CDR2 is SYDVKM. CDR3 DNA: TGTGCCAGCAGTTTATGGACTAGCGGGAGGACGGAGGAGACCCAGTACTTC. The encoded protein is CASSLWTSGRTEETQYF. Supplemented by reference TRBV28 and TRBJ2-5, the full variable domain reads DVKVTQSSRYLVKRTGEKVFLECVQDMDHENMFWYRQDPGLGLRLIYFSYDVKMKEKGDIPEGYSVSREKKERFSLILESASTNQTSMYLCASSLWTSGRTEETQYFGPGTRLLVL.

The V and J genes are TRBV11-3 and TRBJ1-1, with 8 bases fitting TRBD1. CDR1 and CDR2 (germline): SGHNT, YENEEA. The CDR3 has 16 residues. After removal of 3 bases from V and 1 base from J, the junction contained 7 bases not matched to a gene. The CDR3 DNA reads as TGTGCCAGCAGCTTCTTGGCAGGGGGCTGGAACACTGAAGCTTTCTTT. Its protein product is CASSFLAGGWNTEAFF.

The chain carries TRBV28 and TRBJ1-5; 7 bases line up with TRBD1. Germline assignment: CDR1 MDHEN and CDR2 SYDVKM. The V and J ends lost 8 bases and 0 bases, in that order; junction bases with no gene match: 10. CDR3 length: 16 residues. CDR3: CASHPGGPYSNQPQHF. In nucleotides, the CDR3 is TGTGCCAGCCACCCAGGGGGACCCTATAGCAATCAGCCCCAGCATTTT.

This chain connects TRBV12-1 to TRBJ1-2; the DNA was not used to check the table's D call, TRBD1. TRBV12-1 is a documented pseudogene. CDR3 length: 15 amino acids. The CDR3 is CASSYNRGRNYGYTF. CDR3 DNA: TGTGCCAGCAGCTACAACAGGGGGCGGAACTATGGCTACACCTTC.

V is TRBV5-1 and J is TRBJ2-5, with 10 bases matching TRBD2. V shed 0 bases and J 5 bases; nucleotides not matched to a gene: 7. This CDR3 has 16 residues. The germline V gene has CDR1 SGHRS and CDR2 YFSETQ. The CDR3 loop reads CASSLAASGSTETQYF. The CDR3 nucleotides are TGCGCCAGCAGCTTGGCGGCTAGCGGGAGTACGGAGACCCAGTACTTC.

This clone was observed a handful of times. Here the CDR3 reads CASSPRTGAGNTIYF. The CDR3 bases are TGTGCCAGCAGCCCTCGGACAGGGGCGGGAAACACCATATATTTT. The chain is built from TRBV9 and TRBJ1-3, with 9 bases fitting TRBD1. Trimming took 4 bases from V and 4 from J; bases not matched to a gene: 6. Germline V gene lookup returns CDR1 SGDLS and CDR2 YYNGEE. The CDR3 has 15 amino acids.

This clone occurred a few times. The genes are TRBV6-8 and TRBJ2-7; weak D call: TRBD1 (6 bases). The CDR3 runs to 14 residues. V was clipped by 8 bases and J by 1 base, with 15 bases between them. CDR1 MNHGY and CDR2 SAAAGT come from the germline V gene. CDR3 region: CASRPGTQSYEQYF. As DNA, the CDR3 is TGTGCCAGCCGACCCGGGACACAATCCTACGAGCAGTACTTC.

The chain carries TRBV6-8 and TRBJ1-5, with 7 nucleotides matching TRBD1. With V trimmed by 0 bases and J by 0 bases, 5 bases remained unmatched. Looked up from germline, CDR1 is MNHGY and CDR2 is SAAAGT. CDR3 size: 17 residues. CDR3 sequence reads: CASSYSGTEYSNQPQHF. As DNA, the CDR3 is TGTGCCAGCAGTTACTCGGGGACAGAGTATAGCAATCAGCCCCAGCATTTT.

The chain combines TRBV18 with TRBJ2-7, with D uncertain. Germline V gene data show CDR1 as KGHSH and CDR2 as LQKENI. V shed 4 bases and J shed 0 bases, with 4 bases lying between them. This CDR3 comprises 12 residues. CDR3: CASSLLSYEQYF. CDR3 coding DNA: TGTGCCAGCTCACTCCTCTCCTACGAGCAGTACTTC.

This clone was recorded a few times. The V gene is TRBV4-1, the J gene TRBJ2-2; 8 bases are shared with TRBD1. With V trimmed by 4 bases and J by 4 bases, 11 bases remained unmatched. CDR1 and CDR2 (germline): MGHRA, YSYEKL. The CDR3 is 17 amino acids. CDR3 sequence: CASSPGQGRRATGELFF. The CDR3 DNA sequence: TGCGCCAGCAGCCCAGGACAGGGTAGGCGAGCCACCGGGGAGCTGTTTTTT.

J is TRBJ2-7 and V is TRBV29-1; TRBD1 aligns across 8 bases. There are 15 residues in the CDR3. V shed 2 bases, J shed 5 bases, and the junction held 11 bases outside the gene matches. Germline assignment: CDR1 SQVTM and CDR2 ANQGSEA. DNA of the CDR3: TGCAGCGTTGAACTCTCCGGGACAGGTGTCGACGAGCAGTACTTC. This codes for CSVELSGTGVDEQYF.

The table lists this clone with a few counts. This chain uses TRBV28 with TRBJ1-5; no definite D call. Trimming pared 2 bases from V and 4 bases from J, leaving 6 bases between. The V gene's germline CDR1 is MDHEN and CDR2 SYDVKM. This CDR3 has 13 amino acids. This CDR3 reads CASSLVGNQPQHF. The CDR3 DNA reads TGTGCCAGCAGTTTAGTCGGAAATCAGCCCCAGCATTTT.

J is TRBJ2-3 and V is TRBV28; possible D gene TRBD2, 5 bases. The CDR3 spans 15 residues. Per germline, CDR1 MDHEN and CDR2 SYDVKM. V lost 11 bases and J 0 bases, leaving 18 bases between the germline ends. This CDR3 reads CASWAQRTSTDTQYF. CDR3 coding DNA: TGTGCCTCTTGGGCCCAGCGGACTAGCACAGATACGCAGTATTTT.

J is TRBJ2-1 and V is TRBV5-1, with a possible D match to TRBD2 (5 bases). The ends were cut back, 6 bases at V and 5 bases at J, with 24 bases in the middle. CDR3 size: 17 residues. Germline CDR1 and CDR2: SGHRS and YFSETQ. DNA for the CDR3: TGCGCCAGCAAGTACGCGGGTTACCGGGCGGGTGACAATGAGCAGTTCTTC. Protein: CASKYAGYRAGDNEQFF.

The chain joins TRBV18 to TRBJ1-1, with unresolved D. The length of the CDR3 is 16 residues. Germline V gives CDR1 KGHSH, CDR2 LQKENI. V lost 3 bases, J lost 0 bases, and 14 bases lay in between. The CDR3 here is CASSPPGGGMNTEAFF. In nucleotides, the CDR3 is TGTGCCAGCTCACCGCCCGGAGGAGGGATGAACACTGAAGCTTTCTTT.

The J gene is TRBJ2-1, the V gene TRBV5-1; D might be TRBD1 or TRBD2, each matching 5 bases. This CDR3 comprises 15 residues. Deletions cut 2 bases from V and 0 bases from J, with 9 bases between. Per germline, CDR1 SGHRS and CDR2 YFSETQ. CDR3 in amino acids: CASSFGDVSYNEQFF. The CDR3 nucleotides read TGCGCCAGCAGCTTCGGGGACGTCTCCTACAATGAGCAGTTCTTC. Filled out from reference TRBV5-1 and TRBJ2-1, the complete variable domain reads KAGVTQTPRYLIKTRGQQVTLSCSPISGHRSVSWYQQTPGQGLQFLFEYFSETQRNKGNFPGRFSGRQFSNSRSEMNVSTLELGDSALYLCASSFGDVSYNEQFFGPGTRLTVL.

CDR3 in DNA: TGCGCCAGCAGCCAAGAACCTCTAGCGGGAGGGCCTTTCTACAATGAGCAGTTCTTC. Encoded protein: CASSQEPLAGGPFYNEQFF. The chain links TRBV4-1 to TRBJ2-1, with 12 nucleotides matching TRBD2. The CDR3 consists of 19 residues. Trimming cost V 0 bases and J 3 bases; bases outside gene matches: 9. The germline V gene has CDR1 MGHRA and CDR2 YSYEKL.